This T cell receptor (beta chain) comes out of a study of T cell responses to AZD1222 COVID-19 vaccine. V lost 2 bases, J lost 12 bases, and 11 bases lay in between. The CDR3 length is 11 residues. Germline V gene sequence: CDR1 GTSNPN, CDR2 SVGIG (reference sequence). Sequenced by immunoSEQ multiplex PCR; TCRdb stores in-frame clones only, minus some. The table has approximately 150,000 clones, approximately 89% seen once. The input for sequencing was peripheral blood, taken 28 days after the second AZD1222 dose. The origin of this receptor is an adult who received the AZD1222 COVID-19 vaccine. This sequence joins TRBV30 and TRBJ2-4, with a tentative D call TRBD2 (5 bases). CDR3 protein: CAWSLRGSQYF. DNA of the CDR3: TGTGCCTGGAGTTTACGGGGTAGTCAGTACTTC.